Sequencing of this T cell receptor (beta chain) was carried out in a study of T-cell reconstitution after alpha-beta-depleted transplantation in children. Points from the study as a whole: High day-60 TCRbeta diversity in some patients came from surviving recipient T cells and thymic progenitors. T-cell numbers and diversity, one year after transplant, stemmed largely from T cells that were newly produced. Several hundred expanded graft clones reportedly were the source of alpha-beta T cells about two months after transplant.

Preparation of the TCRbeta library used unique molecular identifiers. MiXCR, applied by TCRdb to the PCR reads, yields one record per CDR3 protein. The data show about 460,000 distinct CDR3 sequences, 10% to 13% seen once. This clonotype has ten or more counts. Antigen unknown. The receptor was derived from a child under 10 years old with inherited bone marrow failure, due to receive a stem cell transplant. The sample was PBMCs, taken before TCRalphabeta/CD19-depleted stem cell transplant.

The CDR3 is CASSYGAFGNTIYF. For the CDR3, the DNA is TGTGCCAGCAGTTACGGCGCCTTCGGAAACACCATATATTTT. The J gene is TRBJ1-3, the V gene TRBV6-5; D unclear. Germline V lookup: CDR1 MNHEY, CDR2 SVGAGI. V lost 2 bases and J lost 4, with 9 bases in between. The CDR3 spans 14 residues.